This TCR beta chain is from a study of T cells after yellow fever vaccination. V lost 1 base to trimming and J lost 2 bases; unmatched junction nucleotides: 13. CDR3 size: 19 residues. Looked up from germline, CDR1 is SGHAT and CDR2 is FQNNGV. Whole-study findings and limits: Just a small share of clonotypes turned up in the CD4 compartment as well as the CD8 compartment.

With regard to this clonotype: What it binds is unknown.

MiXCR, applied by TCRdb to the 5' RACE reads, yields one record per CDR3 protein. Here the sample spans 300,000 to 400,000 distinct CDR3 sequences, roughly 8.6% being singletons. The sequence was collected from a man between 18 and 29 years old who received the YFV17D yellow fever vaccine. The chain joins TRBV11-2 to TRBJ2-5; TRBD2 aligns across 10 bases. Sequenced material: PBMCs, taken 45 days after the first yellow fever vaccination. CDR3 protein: CASSLVGLAGALYQETQYF. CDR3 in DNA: TGTGCCAGCAGCTTAGTTGGGCTAGCGGGGGCCCTGTATCAAGAGACCCAGTACTTC.